This TCR beta chain was sequenced in a study of human versus mouse CDR3 diversity and MHC coevolution. For the study at large: Each sample yielded about 0.6 x 10^7 to 1.8 x 10^7 valid reads.

Naive CD4 T cells were sorted as CD45RO-negative, CD62L-positive. The table came from immunoSEQ multiplex PCR; TCRdb's copy has only in-frame clones and leaves some out. The sample contains tens of thousands of clones, approximately 92% of which appear only once. Regarding the study as a whole: In humans, T-cell selection involved five or six MHC II alleles.

Details on this clone: Its antigen is as yet unknown.

The sequence was obtained from a person aged 25 to 75 in good health. Sequenced material: naive CD4+ T cells from blood. This sample's subset: CD45RO-negative CD62L-positive naive CD4 T cells.

CDR3: CASSVTGEYGYTF. In DNA form, the CDR3 reads TGTGCCAGCAGTGTTACCGGGGAGTATGGCTACACCTTC. The rearrangement uses TRBV25-1 and TRBJ1-2; D call uncertain. Trimming shortened V by 4 bases and J by 5 bases, and 11 bases separated the two germline ends. Germline V gene data show CDR1 as MGHDK and CDR2 as SYGVNS. This CDR3 is 13 amino acids long.